The 18 T cell receptor beta chains reported below all come from one sample, sequenced in a study of cytomegalovirus exposure and HLA in healthy donors. Using immunoSEQ multiplex PCR, the repertoire was profiled, and TCRdb retains in-frame clones only, with some absent. This table has 250,000 to 350,000 clones, 75% to 90% appearing once. The specimen sequenced was PBMCs. These receptors originate from a woman aged 18-29 years in good health and CMV-seronegative.

The chain is built from TRBV19 and TRBJ2-7, with TRBD2 as a possible D gene (5 bases). Germline V lookup: CDR1 LNHDA, CDR2 SQIVND (reference sequence). CDR3 length equals 15 residues. Trimming removed 1 base from V and 2 bases from J, with 12 bases in between. CDR3 region: CASSIVGGGPYEQYF. The CDR3 DNA is TGTGCCAGTAGTATAGTAGGAGGCGGTCCCTACGAGCAGTACTTC.

The V call is TRBV7-3, the J call TRBJ2-2; 8 nucleotides match TRBD2. J lost 7 bases, V lost 1 base, and 5 bases had no gene match. Germline V gene data show CDR1 as SGHTA and CDR2 as FQGTGA. The CDR3 loop spans 15 amino acids. CDR3 DNA sequence: TGTGCCAGCAGCTTAAATAGCGGGAAAGGCGGGGAGCTGTTTTTT. Protein: CASSLNSGKGGELFF.

CDR3 DNA sequence: TGTGCCAGCAGCCCAGCCTGGGGACTAGCGGGAGTTAATGTTTACGAGCAGTACTTC. Encoded protein: CASSPAWGLAGVNVYEQYF. The chain recombines TRBV4-2 with TRBJ2-7; 14 nucleotides agree with TRBD2. With V trimmed by 4 bases and J by 4 bases, 15 bases remained unmatched. CDR1 is LGHNA, CDR2 YNFKEQ, per germline. This CDR3 has 19 residues.

The V call is TRBV5-1, the J call TRBJ2-3, with 9 positions matching TRBD2. Germline V gene data show CDR1 as SGHRS and CDR2 as YFSETQ. With 4 bases clipped from V and 0 bases from J, the junction kept 9 bases outside the gene matches. The CDR3 sequence is 17 residues long. CDR3 sequence reads: CASSRDNAGGSTDTQYF. CDR3 DNA sequence: TGCGCCAGCAGCCGGGACAACGCGGGAGGGAGCACAGATACGCAGTATTTT.

The V and J genes are TRBV4-3 and TRBJ2-7; 8 bases match TRBD2. The germline V gene has CDR1 LGHNA and CDR2 YSLEER. The CDR3 runs to 16 residues. V was pared by 0 bases and J by 0 bases, with 4 bases of the junction left unmatched. The CDR3 reads CASSQDRTSGSYEQYF. In DNA, the CDR3 is TGCGCCAGCAGCCAAGATCGAACTAGCGGCTCCTACGAGCAGTACTTC.

This rearrangement joins TRBV11-2 to TRBJ1-2, with 7 bases matching TRBD1. Germline V gene lookup returns CDR1 SGHAT and CDR2 FQNNGV. The CDR3 has 16 residues. V trimming: 4 bases; J trimming: 7 bases; junction bases outside the gene matches: 15. CDR3 residues: CASSSGPTGPGTGYTF. In DNA, the CDR3 is TGTGCCAGCAGCTCCGGACCGACAGGGCCCGGGACTGGCTACACCTTC.

The chain employs TRBV10-3 and TRBJ2-2, with TRBD2 matching 12 bases. This CDR3 region has 16 residues. CDR1 ENHRY and CDR2 SYGVKD come from the germline V gene. Unmatched junction bases numbered 3, after V lost 5 bases and J lost 2 bases. The CDR3 coding sequence is TGTGCCATCAGTATACTAGCGGGAGGCAACACCGGGGAGCTGTTTTTT. This encodes CAISILAGGNTGELFF.

The chain carries TRBV6-5 and TRBJ1-1; TRBD1 might be the D (5 bases). Trimming left V 5 bases short and J 1 base short, with 14 bases between. Germline V gene lookup returns CDR1 MNHEY and CDR2 SVGAGI. This CDR3 comprises 15 residues. CDR3 in DNA: TGTGCCAGCAGTAGGAGGGGCGTAGGGAACACTGAAGCTTTCTTT. Translation gives CASSRRGVGNTEAFF.

The chain employs TRBV2 and TRBJ2-3; maybe TRBD2 (6 bases). Germline V gene data show CDR1 as SNHLY and CDR2 as FYNNEI. Deletions cut 4 bases from V and 3 bases from J, with 14 bases between. The CDR3 length is 15 residues. The CDR3 loop is CASSVNRGKTDTQYF. CDR3 nucleotide sequence: TGTGCCAGCAGTGTGAACCGGGGGAAGACAGATACGCAGTATTTT.

The chain uses TRBV19 and TRBJ2-5; D is ambiguous. The germline CDR1 and CDR2 sequences are LNHDA and SQIVND (reference sequence). This CDR3 is built from 13 residues. V was clipped by 3 bases and J by 3 bases, with 8 bases between them. The CDR3 nucleotides read TGTGCCAGTAGTATCTGGCTAGAAGAGACCCAGTACTTC. This sequence encodes CASSIWLEETQYF.

J is TRBJ2-5 and V is TRBV19; TRBD1 matches 10 bases. CDR3 size: 16 residues. V dropped 4 bases and J dropped 5; count of bases not matched to a gene: 10. Germline V lookup: CDR1 LNHDA, CDR2 SQIVND (reference sequence). CDR3 coding DNA: TGTGCCAGTAGTAGACGAACCGGGACAGGGGACGAGACCCAGTACTTC. This translates into CASSRRTGTGDETQYF. The full variable domain, completed using reference TRBV19 and TRBJ2-5, is DGGITQSPKYLFRKEGQNVTLSCEQNLNHDAMYWYRQDPGQGLRLIYYSQIVNDFQKGDIAEGYSVSREKKESFPLTVTSAQKNPTAFYLCASSRRTGTGDETQYFGPGTRLLVL.

The rearrangement joins TRBV4-3 to TRBJ2-5; 8 bases are a match to TRBD2. J gave up 5 bases and V 3 bases, and 8 bases lay outside the gene matches. Germline V gene data show CDR1 as LGHNA and CDR2 as YSLEER. The CDR3 sequence is 15 residues long. CDR3: CASSHTSGDGETQYF. The CDR3 coding sequence is TGCGCCAGCAGCCACACTAGCGGAGATGGGGAGACCCAGTACTTC.

This rearrangement joins TRBV27 to TRBJ1-1; D is uncertain. Germline CDR1 is MNHEY and CDR2 is SMNVEV (reference sequence). Trimming stripped 4 bases from V and 1 base from J, with 13 bases between. This CDR3 comprises 15 residues. CDR3 coding DNA: TGTGCCAGCAGTTCCCTCGCGTTATCGAACACTGAAGCTTTCTTT. Its translation is CASSSLALSNTEAFF.

This chain joins TRBV5-4 and TRBJ2-1, with 9 positions matching TRBD2. There are 16 residues in the CDR3. Germline CDR1 is SGHNT and CDR2 is YYREEE (reference sequence). V was pared by 1 base and J by 8 bases, with 10 bases of the junction left unmatched. The CDR3 loop is CASSLPGLASLHEQFF. Here the CDR3 DNA reads TGTGCCAGCAGCTTGCCGGGACTAGCTTCCCTCCATGAGCAGTTCTTC.

In its sample, this clone was seen once. The chain has TRBV28 and TRBJ1-5; 11 bases fit TRBD1. This CDR3 comprises 15 residues. Trimming took 7 bases from V and 1 from J; bases not matched to a gene: 3. Germline V gene sequence: CDR1 MDHEN, CDR2 SYDVKM. The CDR3 loop is CASKGQGGSNQPQHF. DNA of the CDR3: TGTGCCAGCAAGGGACAGGGGGGCAGCAATCAGCCCCAGCATTTT.

J is TRBJ2-7 and V is TRBV7-2, with 10 bases fitting TRBD2. The CDR3 has 16 residues. Germline CDR1 and CDR2: SGHTA and FQGNSA. The trim removed 0 bases at V and 0 bases at J, leaving 2 bases unmatched. The chain's CDR3 is CASSLALAGNSYEQYF. The DNA of the CDR3 is TGTGCCAGCAGCTTAGCACTAGCGGGGAACTCCTACGAGCAGTACTTC.

Remarks on this clone: At one of its ends the junction is not consistent with the germline gene, which may arise from a read error. The V call is TRBV18, the J call TRBJ2-1; 11 bases fit TRBD2. Germline V gene sequence: CDR1 KGHSH, CDR2 LQKENI. The CDR3 runs to 15 residues. Here the CDR3 reads CASSSPGLAVNEQFF. CDR3 in DNA: TGTGCCAGCTCATCACCGGGACTAGCGGTCAATGAGCAGTTCTTC.

This clone was counted a single time. J is TRBJ2-7 and V is TRBV28, with 9 nucleotides matching TRBD2. The CDR3 covers 15 residues. Germline CDR1 MDHEN, CDR2 SYDVKM. Unmatched junction bases numbered 9, after V lost 4 bases and J lost 5 bases. This chain's CDR3 is CASSSSAGGVHEQYF. CDR3 nucleotide sequence: TGTGCCAGCAGTTCCTCCGCGGGAGGGGTTCACGAGCAGTACTTC. The variable domain in full, with the rest retrieved from reference TRBV28 and TRBJ2-7, is DVKVTQSSRYLVKRTGEKVFLECVQDMDHENMFWYRQDPGLGLRLIYFSYDVKMKEKGDIPEGYSVSREKKERFSLILESASTNQTSMYLCASSSSAGGVHEQYFGPGTRLTVT.